The text below deals with one TCR beta chain. Sequencing was performed with immunoSEQ multiplex PCR; in TCRdb, only in-frame clones are kept and a portion is missing. The table records 90,000 or so clones, 70% to 90% of them present only once. This record comes from a study of OX40 agonist ivuxolimab in advanced cancers. Across the study: Ivuxolimab was delivered to patients intravenously every 2 weeks at doses spanning 0.01 to 10 mg/kg.

Blood got drawn at baseline, again on cycle 4 day 1, and then on cycle 7 day 1. The receptor's source is an adult with an advanced solid tumor such as melanoma, head and neck, liver or kidney cancer. The sequencing here drew on CD4+ or CD8+ T cells sorted from blood, taken in a trial of the OX40 agonist ivuxolimab.

Here the CDR3 DNA reads TGTGCCAGCAGCTTAGCACACGGCGGGGAGCTGTTTTTT. Amino acids: CASSLAHGGELFF. The chain is built from TRBV7-2 and TRBJ2-2; D unresolved. CDR1 and CDR2 (germline): SGHTA, FQGNSA. This CDR3 is 13 amino acids long. V was shortened by 0 bases and J by 7 bases, with 6 bases between the two germline ends.